The 22 T cell receptor beta chains listed next were all sequenced from one sample in a study of human T cells and chemical hapten exposure (dated by TCRdb to the early 2020s). Receptor libraries were prepared by 5' RACE. Sequencer: Illumina MiSeq. TCRdb reprocessed the public reads (quality trimming at Q25 with fastp, clone calling with MiXCR) and kept in-frame beta chains. Entries are consolidated by CDR3 protein sequence, retaining the most common genes and DNA. This sample has more than 140,000 distinct CDR3 sequences in its table, and around 4% of those were observed once. Together, the top ten hold 1.3% to 1.5% of the sample. Unfractionated whole blood was collected in Tempus Blood RNA tubes, and total RNA was extracted from that blood. All receptors derive from a female donor in good health.

This clonotype was counted only a few times. This clone may be a read error of a much larger clone one base away. The CDR3: CSAKGTGCIAEAFF. The CDR3 nucleotides read TGCAGTGCTAAAGGGACAGGGTGCATAGCTGAAGCTTTCTTT. The chain uses TRBV20-1 and TRBJ1-1, with 9 bases lining up with TRBD1. The CDR3 loop spans 14 amino acids. V shed 4 bases and J 6 bases; nucleotides not matched to a gene: 9. The germline gives CDR1 DFQATT, CDR2 SNEGSKA (reference sequence).

The sample holds many counts of this clonotype. This chain uses TRBV20-1 with TRBJ2-3; 12 bases are a match to TRBD2. In germline, CDR1 is DFQATT, CDR2 SNEGSKA (reference sequence). V gave up 6 bases and J gave up 2 bases; unmatched junction bases: 6. The length of the CDR3 is 15 residues. The CDR3 nucleotides read TGCAGTGCCATTGGACTAGCGGGGACCACAGATACGCAGTATTTT. Its protein is CSAIGLAGTTDTQYF.

This clonotype was found a few times. A much larger clone differs from this one at a single base, so this may be a read error. Here the CDR3 reads CASSEVGGSGNTIYF. The CDR3 DNA reads as TGTGCCAGCAGTGAAGTGGGGGGCTCTGGAAACACCATATATTTT. The genes are TRBV6-1 and TRBJ1-3; D perhaps matches TRBD1 (5 bases). Per germline, CDR1 MNHNS and CDR2 SASEGT. The V gene lost 1 base and the J gene lost 0 bases, with 7 bases spanning the gap. The CDR3 runs 15 residues.

In this sample, this clonotype turned up many times. V usage is TRBV18 and J usage is TRBJ2-5; D is uncertain. Trimming took off 3 bases at V and 0 bases at J, with 14 bases between the two ends. Germline lookup yields CDR1 KGHSH and CDR2 LQKENI. The CDR3 loop spans 16 amino acids. This chain's CDR3 is CASSPQPITYQETQYF. CDR3 DNA: TGTGCCAGCTCACCCCAACCCATTACGTACCAAGAGACCCAGTACTTC.

Many counts were recorded for this clonotype. This chain uses TRBV6-2 or TRBV6-3 with TRBJ1-5, with 11 bases fitting TRBD1. V lost 4 bases and J lost 7; bases outside the gene matches: 15. The CDR3 is made up of 18 amino acids. From germline, CDR1 is MNHEY and CDR2 SVGEGT. The DNA of the CDR3 is TGTGCCAGCAGTTTCCCCCTGGACAGGGGGCTGGTGGAACAGCCCCAGCATTTT. This gives the protein CASSFPLDRGLVEQPQHF.

This chain connects TRBV27 to TRBJ1-2; D is possibly TRBD1 (5 bases). The germline V and J ends were trimmed by 4 bases and 4 bases, with 22 bases remaining between them. The CDR3 runs 17 residues. Germline V CDR1 and CDR2: MNHEY, SMNVEV (reference sequence). The CDR3 protein is CASSSHLKDKYLYGYTF. In nucleotides, the CDR3 is TGTGCCAGCAGTTCTCATTTAAAGGACAAATACCTCTATGGCTACACCTTC.

This clonotype was seen at least ten times. The rearrangement links TRBV6-6 to TRBJ1-6; D call uncertain. V was shortened by 5 bases and J by 7 bases, with 9 bases between the two germline ends. Germline V CDR1 and CDR2: MNHNY, SVGAGI (reference sequence). The CDR3 totals 13 residues. CDR3 protein: CASSHRENSPLHF. DNA of the CDR3: TGTGCCAGCAGTCACCGTGAAAATTCACCCCTCCACTTT.

This clonotype was picked up many times. This sequence joins TRBV6-6 and TRBJ2-3, with D uncertain. This CDR3 region has 13 residues. Germline CDR1 and CDR2: MNHNY and SVGAGI (reference sequence). The CDR3 sequence: CGTLKGSPDTQYF. The CDR3 DNA reads as TGTGGGACCTTAAAAGGGTCCCCAGATACGCAGTATTTT.

This clonotype was counted many times. The V call is TRBV7-9, the J call TRBJ2-5; TRBD2 might be the D (6 bases). This CDR3 contains 18 residues. CDR1 and CDR2 (germline): SEHNR, FQNEAQ (reference sequence). Trimming shortened V by 5 bases and J by 6 bases, and 28 bases separated the two germline ends. CDR3 amino acids: CASSPLTKTGSDVKTQYF. The CDR3 DNA sequence: TGTGCCAGCAGCCCATTAACCAAAACCGGGAGCGACGTAAAGACCCAGTACTTC.

About this clonotype: Being one base from a much bigger clone, this may be a read error. The conserved phenylalanine or tryptophan is not found at the CDR3 terminus, so this likely reflects a read error. This chain uses TRBV11-2 with TRBJ1-2; D not resolved. Germline CDR1 reads SGHAT; CDR2 reads FQNNGV. V shed 1 base and J shed 2 bases, with 11 bases lying between them. This CDR3 region has 15 residues. CDR3 region: CASSLGGEGNYGYTS. CDR3 in DNA: TGTGCCAGCAGCTTAGGCGGGGAAGGGAACTATGGCTACACCTCC.

The sample holds a few counts of this clonotype. The chain recombines TRBV12-3 or TRBV12-4 with TRBJ2-3, with 11 bases identical to TRBD1. The V and J ends lost 4 bases and 5 bases, in that order; junction bases with no gene match: 5. This CDR3 contains 15 residues. The CDR3 coding sequence is TGTGCCAGCAGTTCAACCGGGACAGGGGGAGATACGCAGTATTTT. It yields the protein CASSSTGTGGDTQYF.

This clonotype was detected ten times or more. The chain recombines TRBV24-1 with TRBJ1-1; 8 bases align to TRBD1. The CDR3 contains 13 residues. V was clipped by 9 bases and J by 1 base; unmatched bases: 3. Germline loops: CDR1 KGHDR, CDR2 SFDVKD. The DNA of the CDR3 is TGTGCCACCCGTGGGACAGGGAACACTGAAGCTTTCTTT. This encodes CATRGTGNTEAFF.

This clonotype was observed a few times. The chain joins TRBV10-3 to TRBJ2-3; a possible D gene is TRBD2 (6 bases). Germline CDR1 ENHRY, CDR2 SYGVKD. V was cut by 0 bases and J by 1 base, with 8 bases left in between. The CDR3 has 15 amino acids. CDR3 coding DNA: TGTGCCATCAGTGAGTCATGGGGGGGCACAGATACGCAGTATTTT. Translation: CAISESWGGTDTQYF.

This chain links TRBV20-1 with TRBJ2-7; 7 nucleotides agree with TRBD1. This CDR3 has 12 residues. The J segment lost 4 bases and the V segment lost 3 bases, leaving 3 bases of the junction unmatched. The germline V gene has CDR1 DFQATT and CDR2 SNEGSKA (reference sequence). The CDR3 here is CSASRDRYEQYF. CDR3 coding DNA: TGCAGTGCTAGCCGGGACAGATACGAGCAGTACTTC.

In this sample, this clonotype turned up many times. The J gene is TRBJ1-1, the V gene TRBV5-1, with D maybe TRBD1 (6 bases). Trimming shortened V by 0 bases and J by 3 bases, and 21 bases separated the two germline ends. Germline-derived CDR1 and CDR2 are SGHRS and YFSETQ. The CDR3 has 18 amino acids. The CDR3 spells CASSLDPTGLKYDTEAFF. As DNA, the CDR3 is TGCGCCAGCAGCTTGGATCCCACAGGGTTGAAATATGACACTGAAGCTTTCTTT.

This clonotype was counted many times. V and J are TRBV2 and TRBJ1-1, with TRBD1 identical over 7 bases. CDR1 and CDR2 from the germline V gene are SNHLY and FYNNEI. The CDR3 runs to 14 residues. V gave up 6 bases and J gave up 1 base; unmatched junction bases: 5. CDR3 DNA sequence: TGTGCCAGCAGCACCGGGACAGAGAACACTGAAGCTTTCTTT. It specifies CASSTGTENTEAFF.

This clonotype was counted many times. This chain joins TRBV12-3 or TRBV12-4 and TRBJ2-7; D is possibly TRBD1 or TRBD2 (6 bases each). This CDR3 comprises 11 residues. The V gene lost 3 bases and the J gene lost 9 bases, with 9 bases spanning the gap. For the CDR3, the DNA is TGTGCCAGCAGTTTTAAGGGGGGGCAGTACTTC. It is translated as CASSFKGGQYF.

This clonotype was found many times. CDR3 nucleotides: TGTGCCAGCAGTGAACGGCGGGGAAGCACAGATACGCAGTATTTT. It is translated as CASSERRGSTDTQYF. The V call is TRBV6-1, the J call TRBJ2-3, with D possibly TRBD2 on 6 matching bases. The CDR3 is made up of 15 amino acids. Trimming cost V 2 bases and J 0 bases, with 9 bases left between them. Germline values: CDR1 MNHNS, CDR2 SASEGT.

Comments on this clonotype: A much larger clone is a single base away; this may be a read error. CDR3: CSVEGTVLVGVYF. The CDR3 DNA reads TGCAGCGTTGAAGGGACTGTGCTAGTGGGAGTGTACTTC. V is TRBV29-1 and J is TRBJ2-7; the D gene is possibly TRBD2 (5 bases). V gave up 1 base and J gave up 12 bases, with 19 bases separating them. The CDR3 covers 13 residues. Germline V lookup: CDR1 SQVTM, CDR2 ANQGSEA.

This clonotype was seen many times. This chain uses TRBV20-1 with TRBJ1-4; D gene unclear. Germline CDR1 and CDR2: DFQATT and SNEGSKA (reference sequence). This CDR3 is built from 15 residues. Trimming left V 0 bases short and J 5 bases short, with 13 bases between. The CDR3 nucleotides are TGCAGTGCTAGAGATCGGTCGGAGGAAAATGAAAAACTGTTTTTT. Amino acids: CSARDRSEENEKLFF.

A remark on this clonotype: The CDR3 ends on some other residue instead of the conserved phenylalanine or tryptophan, so this is likely a read error. The rearrangement joins TRBV7-9 to TRBJ2-6; D may be TRBD1 (5 bases). Trimming removed 2 bases at V and 1 base at J, with 18 bases between. CDR1 is SEHNR and CDR2 is FQNEAQ in the germline V gene (reference sequence). This CDR3 region has 19 residues. This CDR3 is CASSLRSAGPTSGANVLTC. The CDR3 DNA follows: TGTGCCAGCAGCTTACGGTCCGCAGGGCCAACTTCTGGGGCCAACGTCCTGACTTGC.

This clonotype has only a few counts. The chain recombines TRBV7-2 with TRBJ2-2; no definite D call. Looked up from germline, CDR1 is SGHTA and CDR2 is FQGNSA. The CDR3 consists of 15 residues. V lost 5 bases, J lost 1 base, and 11 bases lay in between. CDR3 sequence (DNA): TGTGCCAGCAGCCCCCTAGGATTGAACACCGGGGAGCTGTTTTTT. It translates to CASSPLGLNTGELFF.